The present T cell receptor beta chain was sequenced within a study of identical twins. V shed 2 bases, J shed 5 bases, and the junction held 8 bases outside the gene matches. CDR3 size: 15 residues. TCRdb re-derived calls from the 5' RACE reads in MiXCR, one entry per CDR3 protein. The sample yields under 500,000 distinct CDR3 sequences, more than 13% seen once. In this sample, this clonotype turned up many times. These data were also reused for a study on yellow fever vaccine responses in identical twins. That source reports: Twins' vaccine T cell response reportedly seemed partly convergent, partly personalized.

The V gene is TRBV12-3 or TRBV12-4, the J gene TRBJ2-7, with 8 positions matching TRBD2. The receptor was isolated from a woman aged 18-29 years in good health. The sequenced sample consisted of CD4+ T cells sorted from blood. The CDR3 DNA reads TGTGCCAGCAGTTTAACGGAGCGGGAGATCCACGAGCAGTACTTC. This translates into CASSLTEREIHEQYF.